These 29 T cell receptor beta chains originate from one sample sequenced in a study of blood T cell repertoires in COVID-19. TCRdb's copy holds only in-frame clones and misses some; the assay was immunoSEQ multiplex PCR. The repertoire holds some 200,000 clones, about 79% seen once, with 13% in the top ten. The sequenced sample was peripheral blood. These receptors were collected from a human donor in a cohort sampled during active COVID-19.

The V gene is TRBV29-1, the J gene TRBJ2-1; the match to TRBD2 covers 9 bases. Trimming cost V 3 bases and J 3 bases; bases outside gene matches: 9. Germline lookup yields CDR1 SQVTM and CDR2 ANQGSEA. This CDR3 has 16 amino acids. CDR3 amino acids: CSVDGAGGPNYNEQFF. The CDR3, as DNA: TGCAGCGTTGATGGAGCGGGAGGTCCAAACTACAATGAGCAGTTCTTC.

CDR3 loop: CASSPLKGASEAFF. The CDR3 bases are TGTGCCAGCTCACCACTCAAGGGGGCTAGTGAAGCTTTCTTT. The chain couples TRBV18 to TRBJ1-1; 7 nucleotides align to TRBD1. The CDR3 contains 14 residues. Germline CDR1 reads KGHSH; CDR2 reads LQKENI. With 1 base clipped from V and 7 bases from J, the junction kept 6 bases outside the gene matches. The full variable domain, with the rest looked up from reference TRBV18 and TRBJ1-1, is NAGVMQNPRHLVRRRGQEARLRCSPMKGHSHVYWYRQLPEEGLKFMVYLQKENIIDESGMPKERFSAEFPKEGPSILRIQQVVRGDSAAYFCASSPLKGASEAFFGQGTRLTVV.

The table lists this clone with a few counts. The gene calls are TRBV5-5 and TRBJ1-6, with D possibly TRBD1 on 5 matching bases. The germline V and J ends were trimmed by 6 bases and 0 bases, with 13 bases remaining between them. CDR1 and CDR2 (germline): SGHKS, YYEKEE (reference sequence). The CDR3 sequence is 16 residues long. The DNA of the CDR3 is TGTGCCAGCAAGAGGGACGGGAGCTCCTATAATTCACCCCTCCACTTT. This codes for CASKRDGSSYNSPLHF.

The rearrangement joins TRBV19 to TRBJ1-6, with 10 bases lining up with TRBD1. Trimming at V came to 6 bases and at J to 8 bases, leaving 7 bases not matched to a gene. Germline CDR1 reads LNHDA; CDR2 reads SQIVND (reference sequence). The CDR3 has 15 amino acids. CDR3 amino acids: CASSRTGGFDSPLHF. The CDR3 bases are TGTGCCAGTAGCCGGACAGGGGGTTTCGATTCACCCCTCCACTTT. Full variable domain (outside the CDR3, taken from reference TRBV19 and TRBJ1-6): DGGITQSPKYLFRKEGQNVTLSCEQNLNHDAMYWYRQDPGQGLRLIYYSQIVNDFQKGDIAEGYSVSREKKESFPLTVTSAQKNPTAFYLCASSRTGGFDSPLHFGNGTRLTVT.

The chain's CDR3 is CASSPGLAGGPIGYNEQFF. The DNA of the CDR3 is TGTGCCAGCAGCCCGGGACTAGCGGGAGGGCCGATCGGCTACAATGAGCAGTTCTTC. This chain connects TRBV7-9 to TRBJ2-1, with TRBD2 identical over 16 bases. The CDR3 extends over 19 amino acids. After removal of 5 bases from V and 3 bases from J, the junction contained 10 bases not matched to a gene. CDR1 is SEHNR and CDR2 is FQNEAQ in the germline V gene (reference sequence).

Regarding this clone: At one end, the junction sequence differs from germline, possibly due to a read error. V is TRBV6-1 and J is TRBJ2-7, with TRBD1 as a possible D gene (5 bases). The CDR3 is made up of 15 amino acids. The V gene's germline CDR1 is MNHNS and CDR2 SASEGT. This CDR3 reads CASSELRTGSSEQYF. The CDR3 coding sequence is TGTGCCAGCAGTGAACTAAGAACAGGTTCCTCCGAGCAGTACTTC.

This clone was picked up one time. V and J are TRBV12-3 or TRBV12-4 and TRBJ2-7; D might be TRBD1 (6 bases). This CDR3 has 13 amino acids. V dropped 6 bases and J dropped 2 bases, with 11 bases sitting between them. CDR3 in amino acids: CASSTTGPYEQYF. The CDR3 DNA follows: TGTGCCAGCAGCACCACAGGGCCCTACGAGCAGTACTTC.

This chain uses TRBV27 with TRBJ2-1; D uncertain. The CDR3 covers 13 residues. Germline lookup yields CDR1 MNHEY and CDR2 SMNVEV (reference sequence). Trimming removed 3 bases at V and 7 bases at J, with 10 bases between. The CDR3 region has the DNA TGTGCCAGCAGTTTGAGCAATCAAAATGAGCAGTTCTTC. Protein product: CASSLSNQNEQFF.

The CDR3 sequence: CASSQDVHWPQHF. The CDR3 nucleotides are TGCGCCAGCAGCCAAGATGTTCATTGGCCCCAGCATTTT. V gene TRBV4-1 combines with J gene TRBJ1-5; D gene ambiguous. The CDR3 loop spans 13 amino acids. Germline V gene data show CDR1 as MGHRA and CDR2 as YSYEKL. Deletions cut 0 bases from V and 9 bases from J, with 9 bases between.

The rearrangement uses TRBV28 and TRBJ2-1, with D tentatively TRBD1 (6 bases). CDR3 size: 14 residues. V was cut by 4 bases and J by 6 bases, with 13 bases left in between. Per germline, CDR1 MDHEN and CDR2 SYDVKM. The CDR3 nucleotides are TGTGCCAGCAGTTATATAGGACAGTTCAATGAGCAGTTCTTC. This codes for CASSYIGQFNEQFF.

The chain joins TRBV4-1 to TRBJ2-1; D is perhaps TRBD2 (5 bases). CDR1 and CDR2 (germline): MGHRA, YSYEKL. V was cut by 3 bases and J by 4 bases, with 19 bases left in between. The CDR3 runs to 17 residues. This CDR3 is CASSHGVFSGSYNEQFF. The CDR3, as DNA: TGCGCCAGCAGCCACGGGGTTTTCTCGGGCTCTTACAATGAGCAGTTCTTC.

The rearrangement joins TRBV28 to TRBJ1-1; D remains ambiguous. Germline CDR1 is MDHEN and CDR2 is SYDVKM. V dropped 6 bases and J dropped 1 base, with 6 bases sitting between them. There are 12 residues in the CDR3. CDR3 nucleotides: TGTGCCAGCAGCCTTCGGAACACTGAAGCTTTCTTT. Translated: CASSLRNTEAFF.

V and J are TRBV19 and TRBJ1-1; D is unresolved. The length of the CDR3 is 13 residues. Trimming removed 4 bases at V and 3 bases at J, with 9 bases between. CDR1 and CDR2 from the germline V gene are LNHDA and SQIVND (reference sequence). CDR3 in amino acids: CASSTVADTEAFF. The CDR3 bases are TGTGCCAGTAGTACCGTCGCGGACACTGAAGCTTTCTTT. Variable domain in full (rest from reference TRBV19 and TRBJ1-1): DGGITQSPKYLFRKEGQNVTLSCEQNLNHDAMYWYRQDPGQGLRLIYYSQIVNDFQKGDIAEGYSVSREKKESFPLTVTSAQKNPTAFYLCASSTVADTEAFFGQGTRLTVV.

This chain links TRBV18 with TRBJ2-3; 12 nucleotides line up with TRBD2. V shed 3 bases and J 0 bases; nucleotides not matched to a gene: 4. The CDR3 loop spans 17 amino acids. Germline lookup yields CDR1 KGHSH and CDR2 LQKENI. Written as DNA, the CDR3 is TGTGCCAGCTCACCGGGACTAGCGGGCACCAGCACAGATACGCAGTATTTT. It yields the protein CASSPGLAGTSTDTQYF. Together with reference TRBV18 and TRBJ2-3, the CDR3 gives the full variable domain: NAGVMQNPRHLVRRRGQEARLRCSPMKGHSHVYWYRQLPEEGLKFMVYLQKENIIDESGMPKERFSAEFPKEGPSILRIQQVVRGDSAAYFCASSPGLAGTSTDTQYFGPGTRLTVL.

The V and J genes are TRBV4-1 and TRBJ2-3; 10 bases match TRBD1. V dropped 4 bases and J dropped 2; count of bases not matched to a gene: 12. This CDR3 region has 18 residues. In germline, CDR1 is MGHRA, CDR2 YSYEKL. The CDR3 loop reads CASSLVGSGTGATDTQYF. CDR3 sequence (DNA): TGCGCCAGCAGCCTAGTTGGGAGTGGGACAGGGGCCACAGATACGCAGTATTTT.

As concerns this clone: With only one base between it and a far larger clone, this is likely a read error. The CDR3 region has the DNA TGTGCCAGCAGTGAATACAGCTACGAGCAGTACTTC. Its translation: CASSEYSYEQYF. V is TRBV2 and J is TRBJ2-7; D is uncertain. V was trimmed by 2 bases and J by 3 bases, leaving 5 bases between them. The CDR3 sequence is 12 residues long. Germline V lookup: CDR1 SNHLY, CDR2 FYNNEI.

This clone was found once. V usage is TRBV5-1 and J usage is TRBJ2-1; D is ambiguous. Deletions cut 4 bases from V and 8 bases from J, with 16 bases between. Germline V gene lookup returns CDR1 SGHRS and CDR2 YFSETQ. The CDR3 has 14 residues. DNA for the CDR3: TGCGCCAGCAGCCCACGACTTAACTCCGATGAGCAGTTCTTC. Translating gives CASSPRLNSDEQFF.

CDR3 protein: CASRPTPGTSGRGYEQFF. Here the CDR3 DNA reads TGTGCCAGCAGACCCACCCCCGGGACTAGCGGGAGAGGGTATGAGCAGTTCTTC. The chain employs TRBV2 and TRBJ2-1; 14 positions agree with TRBD2. The CDR3 consists of 18 residues. Trimming at V came to 6 bases and at J to 8 bases, leaving 15 bases not matched to a gene. Per the germline V gene, CDR1 is SNHLY and CDR2 is FYNNEI.

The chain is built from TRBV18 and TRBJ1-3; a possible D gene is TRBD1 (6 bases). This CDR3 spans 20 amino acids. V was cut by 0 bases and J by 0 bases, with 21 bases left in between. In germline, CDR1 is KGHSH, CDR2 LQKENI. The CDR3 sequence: CASSPPGTTFYGASGNTIYF. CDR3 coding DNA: TGTGCCAGCTCACCACCCGGGACAACATTTTACGGGGCCTCTGGAAACACCATATATTTT.

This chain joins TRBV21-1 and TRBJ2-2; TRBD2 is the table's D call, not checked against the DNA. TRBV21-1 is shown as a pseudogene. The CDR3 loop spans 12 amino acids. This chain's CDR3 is CASTSITGELFF. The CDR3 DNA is TGTGCCAGCACCTCTATCACCGGGGAGCTGTTTTTT.

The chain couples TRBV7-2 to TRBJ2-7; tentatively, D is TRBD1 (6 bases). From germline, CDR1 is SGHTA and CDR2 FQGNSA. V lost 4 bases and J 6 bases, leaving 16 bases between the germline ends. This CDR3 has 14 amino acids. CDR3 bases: TGTGCCAGCAGCTCCCCAGGGGAATCACGCGAGCAGTACTTC. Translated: CASSSPGESREQYF.

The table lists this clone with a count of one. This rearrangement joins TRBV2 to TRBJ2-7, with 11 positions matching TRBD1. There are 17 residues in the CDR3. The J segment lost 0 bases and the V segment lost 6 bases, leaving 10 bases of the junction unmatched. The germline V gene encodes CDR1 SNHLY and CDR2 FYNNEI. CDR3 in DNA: TGTGCCAGCAGGGCCGGGACAGGGGGTCCCAGCTCCTACGAGCAGTACTTC. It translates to CASRAGTGGPSSYEQYF.

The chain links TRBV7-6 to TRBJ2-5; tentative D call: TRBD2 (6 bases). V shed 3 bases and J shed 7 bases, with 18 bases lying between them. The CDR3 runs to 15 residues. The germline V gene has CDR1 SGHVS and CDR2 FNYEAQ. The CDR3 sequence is CASSFPGLTTGTQYF. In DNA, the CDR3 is TGTGCCAGCAGCTTCCCGGGACTCACTACAGGGACCCAGTACTTC.

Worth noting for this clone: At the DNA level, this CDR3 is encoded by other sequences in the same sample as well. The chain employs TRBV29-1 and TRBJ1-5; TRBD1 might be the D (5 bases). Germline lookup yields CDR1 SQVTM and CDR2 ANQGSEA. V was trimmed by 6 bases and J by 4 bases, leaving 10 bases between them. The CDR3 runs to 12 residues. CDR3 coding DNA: TGCAGCGTCGGCGGGGGTAATCAGCCCCAGCATTTT. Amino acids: CSVGGGNQPQHF.

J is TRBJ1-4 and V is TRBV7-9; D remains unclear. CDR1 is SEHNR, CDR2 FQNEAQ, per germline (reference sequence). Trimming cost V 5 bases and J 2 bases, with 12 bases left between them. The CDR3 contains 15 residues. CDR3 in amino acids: CASSPFTPTNEKLFF. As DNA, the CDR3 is TGTGCCAGCAGCCCTTTTACACCTACTAATGAAAAACTGTTTTTT.

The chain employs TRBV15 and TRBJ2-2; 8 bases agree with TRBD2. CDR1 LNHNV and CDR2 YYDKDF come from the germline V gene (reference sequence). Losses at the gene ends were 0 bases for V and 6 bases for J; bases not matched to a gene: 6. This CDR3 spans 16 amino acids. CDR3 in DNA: TGTGCCACCAGCAGAGATCTCGGGGGGGCACCCGGGGAGCTGTTTTTT. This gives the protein CATSRDLGGAPGELFF.

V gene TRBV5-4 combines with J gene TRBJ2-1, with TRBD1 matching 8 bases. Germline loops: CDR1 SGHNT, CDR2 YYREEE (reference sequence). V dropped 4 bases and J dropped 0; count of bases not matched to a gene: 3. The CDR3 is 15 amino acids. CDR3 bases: TGTGCCAGCAGCGCCAGGGGGCTCTCCTACAATGAGCAGTTCTTC. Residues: CASSARGLSYNEQFF.

The CDR3 spells CASSVDGRQGRTEAFF. In DNA form, the CDR3 reads TGTGCCAGCAGCGTAGATGGGCGGCAGGGGCGTACTGAAGCTTTCTTT. This chain connects TRBV9 to TRBJ1-1, with TRBD1 as a possible D gene (6 bases). Germline CDR1 SGDLS, CDR2 YYNGEE. This CDR3 spans 16 amino acids. The V gene lost 0 bases and the J gene lost 5 bases, with 17 bases spanning the gap.

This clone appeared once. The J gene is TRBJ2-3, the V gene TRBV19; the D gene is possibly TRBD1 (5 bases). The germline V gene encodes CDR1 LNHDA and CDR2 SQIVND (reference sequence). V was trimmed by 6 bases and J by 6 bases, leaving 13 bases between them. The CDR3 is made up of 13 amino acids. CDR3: CASSHQGFDTQYF. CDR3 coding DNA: TGTGCCAGTAGCCACCAGGGTTTTGATACGCAGTATTTT.